Presented here are 18 T cell receptor beta chains from one specimen sequenced in a study of shared clonotypes between healthy human individuals. In the naive CD8 group, cells lacked CD45RO and were positively selected for CCR7, so terminally differentiated effector memory CD45RA+ cells were left out. Libraries were prepared by immunoSEQ multiplex PCR; TCRdb keeps only in-frame clonotypes and omits some of them. The sample holds 800,000 or so clones; approximately 96% are singletons and the top ten take about 0.22%. The sequenced sample was naive CD8+ T cells sorted from blood. These receptors all come from a man aged 25 to 40 in good health.

The V call is TRBV10-3, the J call TRBJ2-5, with 7 nucleotides matching TRBD1. This CDR3 has 15 residues. The V gene end was trimmed by 0 bases and the J gene end by 2 bases; junction bases not matched to a gene: 3. Per germline, CDR1 ENHRY and CDR2 SYGVKD. The CDR3 DNA reads TGTGCCATCAGTGAGTCCCCAGGGGGTCAAGAGACCCAGTACTTC. This translates into CAISESPGGQETQYF.

The V gene is TRBV6-5, the J gene TRBJ1-2; 9 bases fit TRBD1. Germline values: CDR1 MNHEY, CDR2 SVGAGI. V was clipped by 5 bases and J by 8 bases; unmatched bases: 9. The CDR3 runs 14 residues. CDR3 coding DNA: TGTGCCAGCAGTAAAGGGGACAGGGTAGACGGCTACACCTTC. It yields the protein CASSKGDRVDGYTF.

This chain uses TRBV25-1 with TRBJ2-2; TRBD2 aligns across 15 bases. Germline trimming cut 4 bases from V and 4 bases from J; bases unmatched to any gene: 4. CDR1 and CDR2 from the germline V gene are MGHDK and SYGVNS. CDR3 length: 17 residues. The CDR3: CASSGTSGRGRTGELFF. In DNA, the CDR3 is TGTGCCAGCAGTGGGACTAGCGGGAGGGGTCGCACCGGGGAGCTGTTTTTT.

About this clone itself: The sample holds other DNA sequences that translate to the same CDR3. V is TRBV7-2 and J is TRBJ2-3, with D unresolved. CDR1 is SGHTA and CDR2 is FQGNSA in the germline V gene. The CDR3 is made up of 12 amino acids. V gave up 1 base and J gave up 1 base, with 0 bases separating them. CDR3 protein: CASSLGTDTQYF. DNA of the CDR3: TGTGCCAGCAGCTTAGGCACAGATACGCAGTATTTT.

The genes are TRBV5-5 and TRBJ2-4; D is ambiguous. Trimming took 2 bases from V and 0 from J, leaving 9 bases between them. Germline loops: CDR1 SGHKS, CDR2 YYEKEE (reference sequence). The CDR3 contains 15 residues. The CDR3: CASSFNDLAKNIQYF. CDR3 DNA: TGTGCCAGCAGCTTCAACGACTTAGCCAAAAACATTCAGTACTTC.

The chain has TRBV10-1 and TRBJ2-7; possible D gene TRBD2, 6 bases. The V end lost 5 bases, the J end lost 3 bases, and 11 bases lay between the germline ends. CDR1 and CDR2 from the germline V gene are WNHNN and SYGVQD (reference sequence). The CDR3 consists of 13 residues. The CDR3 protein is CASSPGRDYEQYF. CDR3 DNA sequence: TGCGCCAGCAGTCCCGGGAGAGACTACGAGCAGTACTTC.

The chain links TRBV5-1 to TRBJ1-5, with D perhaps TRBD1 (5 bases). Per the germline V gene, CDR1 is SGHRS and CDR2 is YFSETQ. Trimming cost V 0 bases and J 2 bases, with 18 bases left between them. The CDR3 has 18 residues. Here the CDR3 reads CASSLEIFCRDRNQPQHF. DNA for the CDR3: TGCGCCAGCAGCTTGGAAATTTTTTGTAGGGACCGCAATCAGCCCCAGCATTTT.

The gene calls are TRBV18 and TRBJ2-3, with D uncertain. In germline, CDR1 is KGHSH, CDR2 LQKENI. This CDR3 is built from 12 residues. V was clipped by 3 bases and J by 2 bases, with 3 bases between them. CDR3 protein: CASSPVTDTQYF. The CDR3 region has the DNA TGTGCCAGCTCACCGGTCACAGATACGCAGTATTTT.

The J gene is TRBJ1-1, the V gene TRBV19; no firm D call. Between the trimmed V and J ends, which lost 0 bases and 5 bases, there was a span of 19 bases. The CDR3 has 17 residues. Germline V gene lookup returns CDR1 LNHDA and CDR2 SQIVND (reference sequence). CDR3 region: CASSIDYWTRAGTEAFF. For the CDR3, the DNA is TGTGCCAGTAGTATAGATTATTGGACCCGGGCTGGTACTGAAGCTTTCTTT.

The V and J genes are TRBV4-3 and TRBJ2-2; D is possibly TRBD1 (6 bases). Trimming shortened V by 0 bases and J by 2 bases, and 13 bases separated the two germline ends. Germline CDR1 is LGHNA and CDR2 is YSLEER. CDR3 size: 17 residues. For the CDR3, the DNA is TGCGCCAGCAGCCAAGATCAGGGGACAAGAAACACCGGGGAGCTGTTTTTT. This gives the protein CASSQDQGTRNTGELFF.

V usage is TRBV29-1 and J usage is TRBJ2-1; 7 bases line up with TRBD2. The CDR3 has 13 residues. The V segment lost 3 bases and the J segment 6 bases; nucleotides outside the gene matches: 5. CDR1 is SQVTM and CDR2 is ANQGSEA in the germline V gene. DNA of the CDR3: TGCAGCGTTGACCCGACTAGCCCCAATGAGCAGTTCTTC. This gives the protein CSVDPTSPNEQFF.

The rearrangement links TRBV7-6 to TRBJ2-1; 10 positions match TRBD2. CDR1 is SGHVS and CDR2 is FNYEAQ in the germline V gene. The length of the CDR3 is 16 residues. V lost 4 bases to trimming and J lost 4 bases; unmatched junction nucleotides: 7. CDR3 nucleotides: TGTGCCAGCAGCTCCTCTAGCGGGAGTAGATACAATGAGCAGTTCTTC. Translation: CASSSSSGSRYNEQFF.

Of note for this clone: Additional DNA sequences in this sample encode the identical CDR3. The chain couples TRBV29-1 to TRBJ2-7; D is possibly TRBD1 (6 bases). CDR1 and CDR2 from the germline V gene are SQVTM and ANQGSEA. The length of the CDR3 is 13 residues. V shed 1 base and J shed 0 bases, with 7 bases lying between them. The CDR3 here is CSVEAGDSYEQYF. The CDR3, as DNA: TGCAGCGTTGAAGCAGGGGACTCCTACGAGCAGTACTTC.

The chain has TRBV11-2 and TRBJ2-7; a weak D match, TRBD2 (5 bases). V lost 1 base, J lost 3 bases, and 7 bases lay in between. There are 13 residues in the CDR3. Per the germline V gene, CDR1 is SGHAT and CDR2 is FQNNGV. The DNA of the CDR3 is TGTGCCAGCAGCTTAGCGGGGAGCTACGAGCAGTACTTC. Translation gives CASSLAGSYEQYF. The entire variable domain, with the rest obtained from reference TRBV11-2 and TRBJ2-7, is as follows: EAGVAQSPRYKIIEKRQSVAFWCNPISGHATLYWYQQILGQGPKLLIQFQNNGVVDDSQLPKDRFSAERLKGVDSTLKIQPAKLEDSAVYLCASSLAGSYEQYFGPGTRLTVT.

The chain recombines TRBV6-5 with TRBJ2-1; D gene unclear. The length of the CDR3 is 16 residues. V was shortened by 2 bases and J by 1 base, with 12 bases between the two germline ends. Per germline, CDR1 MNHEY and CDR2 SVGAGI. CDR3 sequence: CASSYEKTQSYNEQFF. In DNA form, the CDR3 reads TGTGCCAGCAGTTACGAAAAGACCCAATCCTACAATGAGCAGTTCTTC.

The chain couples TRBV7-2 to TRBJ2-1; D is uncertain. Germline CDR1 is SGHTA and CDR2 is FQGNSA. The CDR3 loop spans 14 amino acids. V was clipped by 0 bases and J by 8 bases, with 11 bases between them. This CDR3 is CASSLARPQDEQFF. The CDR3 nucleotides read TGTGCCAGCAGCTTAGCAAGGCCTCAGGATGAGCAGTTCTTC.

A remark on this clone: The sample contains more than one DNA sequence encoding this CDR3. The chain employs TRBV9 and TRBJ2-3, with 7 positions matching TRBD2. The germline V gene encodes CDR1 SGDLS and CDR2 YYNGEE. This CDR3 has 14 residues. The V and J ends lost 2 bases and 3 bases, in that order; junction bases with no gene match: 3. Here the CDR3 reads CASSVAGVTDTQYF. The CDR3 bases are TGTGCCAGCAGCGTGGCGGGAGTGACAGATACGCAGTATTTT. The whole variable domain, filled in from reference TRBV9 and TRBJ2-3, reads DSGVTQTPKHLITATGQRVTLRCSPRSGDLSVYWYQQSLDQGLQFLIQYYNGEERAKGNILERFSAQQFPDLHSELNLSSLELGDSALYFCASSVAGVTDTQYFGPGTRLTVL.

V is TRBV9 and J is TRBJ2-5; 8 bases agree with TRBD2. Unmatched junction bases numbered 13, after V lost 4 bases and J lost 5 bases. Germline CDR1 is SGDLS and CDR2 is YYNGEE. The CDR3 covers 16 residues. CDR3 sequence (DNA): TGTGCCAGCAGCATATCGTCCGGGAGGGCCGGGGAGACCCAGTACTTC. Amino acid sequence: CASSISSGRAGETQYF.